This TCR beta chain was captured in a study of post-analysis software for immune sequencing data. Study in general: As for disease course, relapsing-remitting, secondary progressive and progressive-relapsing multiple sclerosis were all included. Study results and limitations: With F measure, samples from one preparation batch clustered together strongly. The five TRBV segments detected at higher frequency in patients than in controls included TRBV5-6, TRBV5-1 and TRBV20-1.

cDNA libraries for TCR beta contained unique molecular identifiers. With about 0.85 to 10 million T cells as the source, roughly 0.5 million cDNA molecules resulted. One entry per CDR3 protein, called by TCRdb with MiXCR from the PCR reads. The data contain about 540,000 distinct CDR3 sequences, 34% of them singletons. This clonotype was detected only a few times. Its antigen is unidentified. The CDR3 covers 15 residues. Trimming removed 3 bases from V and 5 bases from J; junction bases left unmatched: 8. Germline loops: CDR1 SGHTA, CDR2 FQGTGA. V gene TRBV7-3 combines with J gene TRBJ2-5, with 8 nucleotides matching TRBD2. This TCR came from a girl aged 2-17 years with multiple sclerosis. The sequenced sample consisted of blood. The DNA for the CDR3 is TGTGCCAGCAGCTTTCGCGGGGGGCGAGGCGAGACCCAGTACTTC. Its translation is CASSFRGGRGETQYF. Together with reference TRBV7-3 and TRBJ2-5, the CDR3 gives the full variable domain: GAGVSQTPSNKVTEKGKYVELRCDPISGHTALYWYRQSLGQGPEFLIYFQGTGAADDSGLPNDRFFAVRPEGSVSTLKIQRTERGDSAVYLCASSFRGGRGETQYFGPGTRLLVL.